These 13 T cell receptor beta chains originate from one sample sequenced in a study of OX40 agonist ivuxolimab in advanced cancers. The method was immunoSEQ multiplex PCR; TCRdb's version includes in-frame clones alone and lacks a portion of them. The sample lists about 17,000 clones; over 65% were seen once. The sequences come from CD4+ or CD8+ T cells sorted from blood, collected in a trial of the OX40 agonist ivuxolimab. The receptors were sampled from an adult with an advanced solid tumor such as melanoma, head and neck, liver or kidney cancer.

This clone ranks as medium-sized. The CDR3 region has the DNA TGTGCCAGCAGTTCGGGGCTAGCGGAGGGCACAGATACGCAGTATTTT. Residues: CASSSGLAEGTDTQYF. The gene calls are TRBV27 and TRBJ2-3; 7 bases line up with TRBD2. The CDR3 covers 16 residues. The germline V gene has CDR1 MNHEY and CDR2 SMNVEV (reference sequence). J gave up 1 base and V 4 bases, and 8 bases lay outside the gene matches.

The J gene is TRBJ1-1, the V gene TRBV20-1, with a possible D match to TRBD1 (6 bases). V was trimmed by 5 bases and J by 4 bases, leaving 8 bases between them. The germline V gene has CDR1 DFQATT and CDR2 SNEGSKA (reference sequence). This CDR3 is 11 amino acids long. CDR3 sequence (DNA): TGCAGTGCTCGAGGGGGCACTGAAGCTTTCTTT. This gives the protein CSARGGTEAFF.

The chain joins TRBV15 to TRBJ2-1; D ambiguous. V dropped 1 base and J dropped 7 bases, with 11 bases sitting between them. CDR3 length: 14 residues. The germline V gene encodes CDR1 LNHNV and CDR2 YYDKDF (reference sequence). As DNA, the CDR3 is TGTGCCACCAGCAGAGGTCCGACACTGAATGAGCAGTTCTTC. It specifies CATSRGPTLNEQFF.

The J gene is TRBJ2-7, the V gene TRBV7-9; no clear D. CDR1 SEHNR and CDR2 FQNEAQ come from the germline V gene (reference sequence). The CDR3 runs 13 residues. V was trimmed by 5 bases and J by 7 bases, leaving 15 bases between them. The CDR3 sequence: CASSPAWEEEQYF. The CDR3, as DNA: TGTGCCAGCAGCCCTGCTTGGGAAGAAGAGCAGTACTTC.

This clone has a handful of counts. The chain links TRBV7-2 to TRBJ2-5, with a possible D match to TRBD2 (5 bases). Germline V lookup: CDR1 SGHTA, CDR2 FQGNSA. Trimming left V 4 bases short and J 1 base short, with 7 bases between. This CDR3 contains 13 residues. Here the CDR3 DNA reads TGTGCCAGCAGCTATAGCGCCCAAGAGACCCAGTACTTC. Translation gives CASSYSAQETQYF.

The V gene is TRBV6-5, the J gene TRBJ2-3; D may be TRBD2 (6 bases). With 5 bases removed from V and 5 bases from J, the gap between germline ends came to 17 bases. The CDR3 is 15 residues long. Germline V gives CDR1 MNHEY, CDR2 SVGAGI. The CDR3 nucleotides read TGTGCCAGCAGTCATACCGGCGGGACTTTAGATACGCAGTATTTT. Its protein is CASSHTGGTLDTQYF.

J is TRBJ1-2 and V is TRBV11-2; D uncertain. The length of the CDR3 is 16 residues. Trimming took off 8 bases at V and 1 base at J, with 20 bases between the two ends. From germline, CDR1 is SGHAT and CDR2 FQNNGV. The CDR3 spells CASEVYPLAGNYGYTF. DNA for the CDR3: TGTGCCAGCGAAGTATACCCCCTGGCCGGTAACTATGGCTACACCTTC.

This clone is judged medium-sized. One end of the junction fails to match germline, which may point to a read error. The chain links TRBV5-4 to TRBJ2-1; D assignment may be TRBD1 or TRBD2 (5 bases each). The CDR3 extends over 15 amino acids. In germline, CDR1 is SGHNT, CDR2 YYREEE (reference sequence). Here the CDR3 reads CASSYGPGLGYDQFF. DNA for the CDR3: TGTGCCAGCAGCTATGGTCCGGGGCTCGGATATGATCAGTTCTTC. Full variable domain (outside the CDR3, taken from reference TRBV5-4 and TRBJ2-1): ETGVTQSPTHLIKTRGQQVTLRCSSQSGHNTVSWYQQALGQGPQFIFQYYREEENGRGNFPPRFSGLQFPNYSSELNVNALELDDSALYLCASSYGPGLGYDQFFGPGTRLTVL.

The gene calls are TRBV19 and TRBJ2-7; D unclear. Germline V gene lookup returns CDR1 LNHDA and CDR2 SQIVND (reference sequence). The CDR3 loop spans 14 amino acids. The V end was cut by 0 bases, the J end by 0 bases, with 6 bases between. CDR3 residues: CASSIDPLSYEQYF. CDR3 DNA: TGTGCCAGTAGTATAGATCCCCTCTCCTACGAGCAGTACTTC.

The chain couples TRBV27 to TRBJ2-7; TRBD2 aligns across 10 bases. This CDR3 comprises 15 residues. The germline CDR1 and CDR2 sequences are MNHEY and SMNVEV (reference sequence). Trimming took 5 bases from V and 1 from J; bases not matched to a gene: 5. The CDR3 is CASSVGLAISYEQYF. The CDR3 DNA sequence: TGTGCCAGCAGTGTGGGACTAGCGATTTCCTACGAGCAGTACTTC.

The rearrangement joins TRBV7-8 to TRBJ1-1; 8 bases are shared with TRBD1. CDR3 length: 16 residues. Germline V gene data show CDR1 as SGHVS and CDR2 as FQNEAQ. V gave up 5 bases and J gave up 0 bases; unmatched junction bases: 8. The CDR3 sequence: CASSPGTGLMNTEAFF. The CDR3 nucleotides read TGTGCCAGCAGCCCCGGGACAGGTCTCATGAACACTGAAGCTTTCTTT.

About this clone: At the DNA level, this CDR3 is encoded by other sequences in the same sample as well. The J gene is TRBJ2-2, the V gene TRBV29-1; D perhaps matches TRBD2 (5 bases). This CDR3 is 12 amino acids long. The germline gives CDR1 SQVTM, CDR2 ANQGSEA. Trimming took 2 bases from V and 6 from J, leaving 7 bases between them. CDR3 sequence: CSVELGAGELFF. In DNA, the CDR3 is TGCAGCGTTGAACTCGGGGCCGGGGAGCTGTTTTTT.

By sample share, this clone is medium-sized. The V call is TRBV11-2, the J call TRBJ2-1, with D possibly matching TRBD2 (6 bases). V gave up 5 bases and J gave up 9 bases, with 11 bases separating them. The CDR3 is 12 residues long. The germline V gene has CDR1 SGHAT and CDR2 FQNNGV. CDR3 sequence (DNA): TGTGCCAGCAGCGGGAGGAAGGGTGAGCAGTTCTTC. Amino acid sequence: CASSGRKGEQFF.